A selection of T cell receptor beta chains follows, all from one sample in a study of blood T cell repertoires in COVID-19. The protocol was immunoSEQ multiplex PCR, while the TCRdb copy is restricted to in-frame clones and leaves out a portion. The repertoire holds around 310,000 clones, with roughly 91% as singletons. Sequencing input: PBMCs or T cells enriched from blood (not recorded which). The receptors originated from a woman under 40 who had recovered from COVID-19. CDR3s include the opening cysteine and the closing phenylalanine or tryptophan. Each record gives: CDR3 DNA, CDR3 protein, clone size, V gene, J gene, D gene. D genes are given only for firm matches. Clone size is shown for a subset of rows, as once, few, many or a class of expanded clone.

DNA: TGTGCCAGCAGCTTAGGAGGACTAGAAGAGACCCAGTACTTC
CDR3: CASSLGGLEETQYF
size: NA
V: TRBV7-2
J: TRBJ2-5
D: TRBD2

DNA: TGTGCCAGCTCACACAGCTATAACAGGGAAGTCACTGAAGCTTTCTTT
CDR3: CASSHSYNREVTEAFF
size: NA
V: TRBV18
J: TRBJ1-1
D: NA

DNA: TGTGCCAGCAGTTACTCGGGGGACAGGGCTGAAAAACTGTTTTTT
CDR3: CASSYSGDRAEKLFF
size: NA
V: TRBV6-5
J: TRBJ1-4
D: TRBD1

DNA: TGCAGCGTTGTGAAGGGGCTGGGGGCTTTCTTT
CDR3: CSVVKGLGAFF
size: many
V: TRBV29-1
J: TRBJ1-1
D: NA

DNA: TGTGCCTGGACCAAAAGCGGGGTGGCGGATAGCAATCAGCCCCAGCATTTT
CDR3: CAWTKSGVADSNQPQHF
size: once
V: TRBV30
J: TRBJ1-5
D: NA

DNA: TGTGCCACCAGCAGGGGGACTAGCGGGAGAATAAATGAGCAGTTCTTC
CDR3: CATSRGTSGRINEQFF
size: NA
V: TRBV15
J: TRBJ2-1
D: TRBD2

DNA: TGCGCCAGCAGCCTCGAGGCTAATGAAAAACTGTTTTTT
CDR3: CASSLEANEKLFF
size: NA
V: TRBV5-1
J: TRBJ1-4
D: NA

DNA: TGTGCCAGCCGGCAGGTTAACTATGGCTACACCTTC
CDR3: CASRQVNYGYTF
size: once
V: TRBV21-1
J: TRBJ1-2
D: NA

DNA: TGCGCCAGCAGATACGGGGGCGAGCAGTACTTC
CDR3: CASRYGGEQYF
size: NA
V: TRBV4-1
J: TRBJ2-7
D: NA

DNA: TGTGCCAGCAGCCCCCGGGGGATACCAAGAGTAGGGACCCAGTACTTC
CDR3: CASSPRGIPRVGTQYF
size: NA
V: TRBV3-1/TRBV3-2
J: TRBJ2-5
D: NA

DNA: TGTGCCAGCAGCCAAGAAAGTCAGGGATTCGACAAAAACATTCAGTACTTC
CDR3: CASSQESQGFDKNIQYF
size: NA
V: TRBV3-1/TRBV3-2
J: TRBJ2-4
D: NA

DNA: TGTGCCAGCAGCCGCTCGGGACAGGACTACAATGAGCAGTTCTTC
CDR3: CASSRSGQDYNEQFF
size: NA
V: TRBV5-4
J: TRBJ2-1
D: TRBD1

DNA: TGTGCCAGCAGACGCCCAGGGGTATCCTACGAGCAGTACTTC
CDR3: CASRRPGVSYEQYF
size: NA
V: TRBV27
J: TRBJ2-7
D: NA

DNA: TGCAGCGTTGGTTTGCTGGCAGGGGAGAATCAGCCCCAGCATTTT
CDR3: CSVGLLAGENQPQHF
size: NA
V: TRBV29-1
J: TRBJ1-5
D: NA

DNA: TGTGCCAGCAGCTTACATCTACCCAATGGAAACACCATATATTTT
CDR3: CASSLHLPNGNTIYF
size: NA
V: TRBV7-2
J: TRBJ1-3
D: NA

DNA: TGCAGTCTGGCGGGAAGGTACGAGCAGTACTTC
CDR3: CSLAGRYEQYF
size: NA
V: TRBV20-1
J: TRBJ2-7
D: NA

DNA: TGTGCTAGTGGTTTGGTACAGGGAAACTATGGCTACACCTTC
CDR3: CASGLVQGNYGYTF
size: NA
V: TRBV12-5
J: TRBJ1-2
D: NA

DNA: TGTGCCAGCAGGGGGGGACTAGCGGCTCACAATGAGCAGTTCTTC
CDR3: CASRGGLAAHNEQFF
size: NA
V: TRBV6-5
J: TRBJ2-1
D: TRBD2

DNA: TGTGCCAGCAGCCAAGAAGGGACCGGACTAGCGGGAGGGAGGTCCTACGAGCAGTACTTC
CDR3: CASSQEGTGLAGGRSYEQYF
size: NA
V: TRBV14
J: TRBJ2-7
D: TRBD2

DNA: TGCGCCAGCAGTTCCCAACTAGCGACTAAGTCCGGCAGTGAGCAGTTCTTC
CDR3: CASSSQLATKSGSEQFF
size: NA
V: TRBV5-1
J: TRBJ2-1
D: TRBD2

DNA: TGTGCCAGCAGCTTAGCCCCTCCGGGGAGGGATAATTCACCCCTCCACTTT
CDR3: CASSLAPPGRDNSPLHF
size: NA
V: TRBV7-2
J: TRBJ1-6
D: NA

DNA: TGTGCCAGCAGCTCCGGGAGAACTACTAGCATCGGGGAGCTGTTTTTT
CDR3: CASSSGRTTSIGELFF
size: NA
V: TRBV5-4
J: TRBJ2-2
D: NA

DNA: TGTGCCAGCAGCCCCCTATCCGGACAGTTTGAAGCTTTCTTT
CDR3: CASSPLSGQFEAFF
size: once
V: TRBV7-2
J: TRBJ1-1
D: NA

DNA: TGTGCCATCAGTGAGTCCCTTGCGGGCAATCAGCCCCAGCATTTT
CDR3: CAISESLAGNQPQHF
size: NA
V: TRBV10-3
J: TRBJ1-5
D: NA

DNA: TGTGCCAGCAGTCAACCAGGTATCAATCAGCCCCAGCATTTT
CDR3: CASSQPGINQPQHF
size: NA
V: TRBV6-5
J: TRBJ1-5
D: NA

DNA: TGCAGCGTTGGACCTACAGGGCAAGAGACCCAGTACTTC
CDR3: CSVGPTGQETQYF
size: NA
V: TRBV29-1
J: TRBJ2-5
D: NA

DNA: TGTGCCAGCTCACCAGGGATCGACAGGTCAATCTATGGCTACACCTTC
CDR3: CASSPGIDRSIYGYTF
size: NA
V: TRBV18
J: TRBJ1-2
D: NA

DNA: TGTGCCAGCAGTGAGGTCTACAATGAGCAGTTCTTC
CDR3: CASSEVYNEQFF
size: NA
V: TRBV28
J: TRBJ2-1
D: NA

DNA: TGCGCCAGCAGCAAGACCAGGGCAGACGAGCAGTACTTC
CDR3: CASSKTRADEQYF
size: NA
V: TRBV5-1
J: TRBJ2-7
D: NA

DNA: TGTGCCAGCAGCTCCAAAGGACTAGCGGGAGGGAATGAGCAGTTCTTC
CDR3: CASSSKGLAGGNEQFF
size: NA
V: TRBV7-9
J: TRBJ2-1
D: TRBD2

DNA: TGTGCCAGCAGCTCCCTCGGGTCCTCTAGAAAACTGTTTTTT
CDR3: CASSSLGSSRKLFF
size: once
V: TRBV7-8
J: TRBJ1-4
D: NA

DNA: TGCGCCAGCAGCCAAGGGACAGGGAGGAATCAGCCCCAGCATTTT
CDR3: CASSQGTGRNQPQHF
size: few
V: TRBV4-1
J: TRBJ1-5
D: TRBD1

DNA: TGTGCCATCAGTGAAGGGACAGGGGGCAATCAGCCCCAGCATTTT
CDR3: CAISEGTGGNQPQHF
size: NA
V: TRBV10-3
J: TRBJ1-5
D: TRBD1

DNA: TGTGCCAGCTCACCAGGTTTCGACAGTTCTCATCAGCCCCAGCATTTT
CDR3: CASSPGFDSSHQPQHF
size: NA
V: TRBV18
J: TRBJ1-5
D: NA

DNA: TGTGCCAGCAGCCAACGGGGGGAGAGCAACTATGGCTACACCTTC
CDR3: CASSQRGESNYGYTF
size: NA
V: TRBV7-9
J: TRBJ1-2
D: NA

DNA: TGTGCCACCAGCAGCCTGGACAGCCTTAATGAAAAACTGTTTTTT
CDR3: CATSSLDSLNEKLFF
size: NA
V: TRBV15
J: TRBJ1-4
D: NA

DNA: TGTGCCAGCAGTTATCCTAATAGCAATCAGCCCCAGCATTTT
CDR3: CASSYPNSNQPQHF
size: NA
V: TRBV6-6
J: TRBJ1-5
D: NA

DNA: TGTGCCAGTAGTATATCAGGGGTGTACGAGCAGTACTTC
CDR3: CASSISGVYEQYF
size: NA
V: TRBV19
J: TRBJ2-7
D: NA

DNA: TGCGCCAGCAGCCAAGATCCGGGACAGGGGGCTTGGGATACGCAGTATTTT
CDR3: CASSQDPGQGAWDTQYF
size: NA
V: TRBV4-3
J: TRBJ2-3
D: TRBD1

DNA: TGTGCCAGCAGCTTAATGGGCCTCCGGCTAGCGGGACCCGAAGCGCAGTATTTT
CDR3: CASSLMGLRLAGPEAQYF
size: NA
V: TRBV7-3
J: TRBJ2-3
D: TRBD2

DNA: TGTGCCAGCAGTTTACAGGGGACCCATCAGCCCCAGCATTTT
CDR3: CASSLQGTHQPQHF
size: few
V: TRBV27
J: TRBJ1-5
D: NA

DNA: TGTGCTAGTGGTTTGGCACCGCCCAGGGGGCCACATCAGCCCCAGCATTTT
CDR3: CASGLAPPRGPHQPQHF
size: NA
V: TRBV12-5
J: TRBJ1-5
D: TRBD1

DNA: TGTGCCAGAAGTCGGGGGGCGGCATTCGGCTACACCTTC
CDR3: CARSRGAAFGYTF
size: once
V: TRBV6-5
J: TRBJ1-2
D: NA

DNA: TGCAGTGCTCCCAGGGGGCGGGAGCAGTACTTC
CDR3: CSAPRGREQYF
size: NA
V: TRBV20-1
J: TRBJ2-7
D: TRBD1

DNA: TGTGCCAGCAGTTCATCAGAGCGGGAGGGGTGTGAGCAGTTCTTC
CDR3: CASSSSEREGCEQFF
size: NA
V: TRBV27
J: TRBJ2-1
D: TRBD2

DNA: TGTGCCAGCAGCCTATATCTGACAGGGAATGGCTACGAGCAGTACTTC
CDR3: CASSLYLTGNGYEQYF
size: NA
V: TRBV11-2
J: TRBJ2-7
D: TRBD1

DNA: TGTGCCAGCAGTTCTGGGACTAGCTTCAATGAGCAGTTCTTC
CDR3: CASSSGTSFNEQFF
size: NA
V: TRBV11-2
J: TRBJ2-1
D: TRBD2

DNA: TGTGCCAGCAGCTTAGCAGGGTATGAAAAACTGTTTTTT
CDR3: CASSLAGYEKLFF
size: NA
V: TRBV11-2
J: TRBJ1-4
D: NA

DNA: TGTGCCAGCAGTTCATCAACCGCGGGGGACTTCTACGAGCAGTACTTC
CDR3: CASSSSTAGDFYEQYF
size: NA
V: TRBV28
J: TRBJ2-7
D: TRBD2

DNA: TGCAGCGTTGTGGCTAGCGGGGCGAATGAGCAGTTCTTC
CDR3: CSVVASGANEQFF
size: NA
V: TRBV29-1
J: TRBJ2-1
D: TRBD2

DNA: TGTGCCAGCAGCTTTTCCCGCGGTCGCGAGCAGTACTTC
CDR3: CASSFSRGREQYF
size: NA
V: TRBV7-2
J: TRBJ2-7
D: NA